The T cell receptor (beta chain) under discussion was sequenced for a study of beta chain features in type 1 diabetes. Study-wide results and caveats: Within each of all four CD4+ subsets, Type 1 diabetes patients had TCRB CDR3s that were moderately but significantly shorter.

CD45RO/CCR7/CD25/CD127/CD95/CD27 separated CD4+ naive, central memory, regulatory and stem cell-like memory cells by sorting. The length of the CDR3 is 16 residues. V was clipped by 0 bases and J by 0 bases; unmatched bases: 4. Germline values: CDR1 SGHRS, CDR2 YFSETQ. The authors reverse transcribed all of the isolated RNA, so sequencing captured expressed TCRB transcripts. For naive, central memory and regulatory T cell samples, reads averaged around 3.5 million. The repertoire was sequenced with immunoSEQ multiplex PCR; TCRdb's copy has only in-frame clones and lacks some. The sample records 600,000 to 700,000 clones, around 15% being singletons. Remarks on this clone: Its antigen is not known.

The rearrangement uses TRBV5-1 and TRBJ2-3; 7 bases align to TRBD2. Sequencing was performed on naive CD4+ T cells from blood. This TCR was recovered from a man between 18 and 35 years old with type 1 diabetes. The CDR3 region has the DNA TGCGCCAGCAGCTTGGCCGGGGGGACGAGCACAGATACGCAGTATTTT. Translated: CASSLAGGTSTDTQYF.